The present entry profiles one T cell receptor beta chain with its context. Antigen: not known. The length of the CDR3 is 15 residues. V was clipped by 4 bases and J by 5 bases, with 18 bases between them. Germline CDR1 is SGDLS and CDR2 is YYNGEE. The sample comes from a study of shared clonotypes between healthy human individuals. Study-wide background: The study enrolled a couple of women and three men aged 18 to 49. CD8 memory received one plate per donor, CD8 naive two, CD4 memory three and CD4 naive three. Study-wide points: Non-shared clonotypes displayed generation probabilities falling below those of clonotypes present in all four donors. Of the naive CD4 clonotypes, approximately 5% were shared across four donors.

The assay was immunoSEQ multiplex PCR, and TCRdb's table has in-frame clones only and misses some. The sample holds approximately 590,000 clones, about 95% seen once. Naive CD8 cells comprised CD45RO-negative, CCR7-positively selected cells, excluding terminally differentiated effector memory CD45RA+ cells. Material: naive CD8+ T cells sorted from blood. J is TRBJ1-1 and V is TRBV9; D might be TRBD1 (5 bases). The sequence was collected from a woman aged 30 to 39 in good health. CDR3 protein: CASSPGRQKGTEAFF. CDR3 nucleotides: TGTGCCAGCAGCCCAGGGAGGCAAAAGGGGACTGAAGCTTTCTTT. The whole variable domain, remainder taken from reference TRBV9 and TRBJ1-1, is DSGVTQTPKHLITATGQRVTLRCSPRSGDLSVYWYQQSLDQGLQFLIQYYNGEERAKGNILERFSAQQFPDLHSELNLSSLELGDSALYFCASSPGRQKGTEAFFGQGTRLTVV.